Listed below are T cell receptor beta chains from one sample, sequenced in a study of T cell responses to AZD1222 COVID-19 vaccine. The method was immunoSEQ multiplex PCR; TCRdb's version includes in-frame clones alone and lacks a portion of them. The sample carries under 130,000 clones, approximately 90% recorded once. Sequencing was performed on peripheral blood, taken on day 0 of AZD1222 vaccination. The origin of the receptors is an adult in good health. Each CDR3 is given with its conserved first and last residue. D genes are given only for firm matches. Some rows mark clone size as missing; the rest say once, few, many or name a class of expanded clone.

d_call: .; v_call: TRBV12-3/TRBV12-4; clone_size: .; cdr3_length: 13; j_call: TRBJ2-5; cdr3_aa: CASSFHGQETQYF; cdr3_nt: TGTGCCAGCAGTTTTCACGGTCAAGAGACCCAGTACTTC
d_call: TRBD2; v_call: TRBV6-5; clone_size: .; cdr3_length: 14; j_call: TRBJ2-1; cdr3_aa: CASSLAGAYNEQFF; cdr3_nt: TGTGCCAGCAGTCTAGCGGGAGCCTACAATGAGCAGTTCTTC
d_call: .; v_call: TRBV10-3; clone_size: .; cdr3_length: 15; j_call: TRBJ1-3; cdr3_aa: CAIGTLRNSGNTIYF; cdr3_nt: TGTGCCATCGGTACCTTACGGAATTCTGGAAACACCATATATTTT
d_call: .; v_call: TRBV15; clone_size: .; cdr3_length: 15; j_call: TRBJ2-7; cdr3_aa: CATSRDLGSFYEQYF; cdr3_nt: TGTGCCACCAGCAGAGATCTGGGGTCCTTCTACGAGCAGTACTTC
d_call: .; v_call: TRBV19; clone_size: .; cdr3_length: 13; j_call: TRBJ2-7; cdr3_aa: CASSIGLSYEQYF; cdr3_nt: TGTGCCAGTAGTATTGGGCTGTCCTACGAGCAGTACTTC
d_call: .; v_call: TRBV27; clone_size: .; cdr3_length: 13; j_call: TRBJ1-5; cdr3_aa: CASSSGANQPQHF; cdr3_nt: TGTGCCAGCAGTTCCGGCGCCAATCAGCCCCAGCATTTT
d_call: .; v_call: TRBV11-3; clone_size: .; cdr3_length: 13; j_call: TRBJ2-5; cdr3_aa: CASSLQQEGTQYF; cdr3_nt: TGTGCCAGCAGCTTACAACAGGAGGGGACCCAGTACTTC
d_call: .; v_call: TRBV4-3; clone_size: .; cdr3_length: 13; j_call: TRBJ2-7; cdr3_aa: CASSQDGSNEQYF; cdr3_nt: TGCGCCAGCAGCCAAGATGGGTCAAACGAGCAGTACTTC
d_call: .; v_call: TRBV24-1; clone_size: .; cdr3_length: 15; j_call: TRBJ1-4; cdr3_aa: CATSGQLNSGEKLFF; cdr3_nt: TGTGCCACCAGTGGTCAACTCAATTCGGGTGAAAAACTGTTTTTT
d_call: .; v_call: TRBV11-2; clone_size: .; cdr3_length: 12; j_call: TRBJ2-7; cdr3_aa: CASSSSSYEQYF; cdr3_nt: TGTGCCAGCAGCTCGAGCTCCTACGAGCAGTACTTC
d_call: .; v_call: TRBV3-1/TRBV3-2; clone_size: .; cdr3_length: 15; j_call: TRBJ2-7; cdr3_aa: CASSQAPGLTYEQYF; cdr3_nt: TGTGCCAGCAGCCAAGCTCCAGGGTTGACCTACGAGCAGTACTTC
d_call: TRBD2; v_call: TRBV5-1; clone_size: .; cdr3_length: 17; j_call: TRBJ2-1; cdr3_aa: CASSKGLAGGPYNEQFF; cdr3_nt: TGCGCCAGCAGCAAGGGACTAGCGGGAGGGCCCTACAATGAGCAGTTCTTC
d_call: .; v_call: TRBV27; clone_size: .; cdr3_length: 13; j_call: TRBJ2-7; cdr3_aa: CASRYIGGSEQYF; cdr3_nt: TGTGCCAGCAGATACATAGGGGGGTCTGAGCAGTACTTC
d_call: TRBD1; v_call: TRBV19; clone_size: .; cdr3_length: 13; j_call: TRBJ2-1; cdr3_aa: CASSTGTGNEQFF; cdr3_nt: TGTGCCAGTAGTACCGGGACAGGGAATGAGCAGTTCTTC
d_call: TRBD2; v_call: TRBV7-8; clone_size: few; cdr3_length: 16; j_call: TRBJ2-3; cdr3_aa: CASSAGLAGSLDTQYF; cdr3_nt: TGTGCCAGCAGCGCGGGACTAGCGGGATCCCTCGATACGCAGTATTTT
d_call: .; v_call: TRBV30; clone_size: once; cdr3_length: 15; j_call: TRBJ1-4; cdr3_aa: CAWSVFSPTNEKLFF; cdr3_nt: TGTGCCTGGAGTGTATTCTCTCCAACTAATGAAAAACTGTTTTTT
d_call: .; v_call: TRBV6-2/TRBV6-3; clone_size: .; cdr3_length: 15; j_call: TRBJ1-5; cdr3_aa: CASSYGGQGAQPQHF; cdr3_nt: TGTGCCAGCAGTTACGGGGGTCAGGGTGCTCAGCCCCAGCATTTT
d_call: TRBD2; v_call: TRBV5-4; clone_size: .; cdr3_length: 17; j_call: TRBJ2-2; cdr3_aa: CASSLGGAGPNTGELFF; cdr3_nt: TGTGCCAGCAGCTTGGGGGGAGCGGGACCGAACACCGGGGAGCTGTTTTTT
d_call: TRBD2; v_call: TRBV10-3; clone_size: .; cdr3_length: 15; j_call: TRBJ2-7; cdr3_aa: CAISESRTSGMEQYF; cdr3_nt: TGTGCCATCAGTGAGTCGAGGACTAGCGGGATGGAGCAGTACTTC
d_call: .; v_call: TRBV5-4; clone_size: few; cdr3_length: 14; j_call: TRBJ2-7; cdr3_aa: CASDRGTGPGEQYF; cdr3_nt: TGTGCCAGTGATAGGGGTACGGGGCCGGGCGAGCAGTACTTC
d_call: TRBD1; v_call: TRBV29-1; clone_size: .; cdr3_length: 15; j_call: TRBJ1-1; cdr3_aa: CSVEGRQGLDTEAFF; cdr3_nt: TGCAGCGTTGAAGGGAGACAGGGGCTGGACACTGAAGCTTTCTTT
d_call: .; v_call: TRBV6-5; clone_size: .; cdr3_length: 12; j_call: TRBJ1-1; cdr3_aa: CASSYAPGEAFF; cdr3_nt: TGTGCCAGCAGTTACGCTCCTGGTGAAGCTTTCTTT
d_call: TRBD2; v_call: TRBV3-1/TRBV3-2; clone_size: .; cdr3_length: 14; j_call: TRBJ2-2; cdr3_aa: CASERGSRTGELFF; cdr3_nt: TGTGCCAGCGAGCGCGGGAGTCGGACCGGGGAGCTGTTTTTT
d_call: .; v_call: TRBV6-4; clone_size: few; cdr3_length: 17; j_call: TRBJ2-7; cdr3_aa: CASSDQASGGGYYEQYF; cdr3_nt: TGTGCCAGCAGTGACCAGGCTAGCGGAGGGGGGTACTACGAGCAGTACTTC
d_call: TRBD1; v_call: TRBV6-2/TRBV6-3; clone_size: .; cdr3_length: 12; j_call: TRBJ2-7; cdr3_aa: CASSNPQGVQYF; cdr3_nt: TGTGCCAGCAGTAACCCCCAGGGGGTGCAGTACTTC
d_call: .; v_call: TRBV5-5; clone_size: .; cdr3_length: 15; j_call: TRBJ1-1; cdr3_aa: CASSPGGVFPAEAFF; cdr3_nt: TGTGCCAGCAGCCCTGGGGGGGTTTTCCCCGCTGAAGCTTTCTTT
d_call: .; v_call: TRBV7-2; clone_size: .; cdr3_length: 16; j_call: TRBJ2-2; cdr3_aa: CASSLPRQTAAGELFF; cdr3_nt: TGTGCCAGCAGCTTACCTCGACAGACAGCCGCCGGGGAGCTGTTTTTT
d_call: TRBD1; v_call: TRBV24-1; clone_size: few; cdr3_length: 13; j_call: TRBJ1-2; cdr3_aa: CATSDLTGDGYTF; cdr3_nt: TGTGCCACCAGTGATTTGACAGGGGACGGCTACACCTTC
d_call: .; v_call: TRBV2; clone_size: .; cdr3_length: 13; j_call: TRBJ1-2; cdr3_aa: CASTEDPNYGYTF; cdr3_nt: TGTGCCAGCACTGAGGACCCAAACTATGGCTACACCTTC
d_call: TRBD2; v_call: TRBV19; clone_size: .; cdr3_length: 14; j_call: TRBJ2-4; cdr3_aa: CASSVDTGGFIQYF; cdr3_nt: TGTGCCAGTAGTGTCGACACGGGGGGGTTCATTCAGTACTTC
d_call: TRBD2; v_call: TRBV5-1; clone_size: .; cdr3_length: 11; j_call: TRBJ2-3; cdr3_aa: CASSPGLVPYF; cdr3_nt: TGCGCCAGCAGCCCAGGACTAGTTCCGTATTTT
d_call: TRBD2; v_call: TRBV4-1; clone_size: .; cdr3_length: 20; j_call: TRBJ2-5; cdr3_aa: CASSQDQVVGGLAGVGTQYF; cdr3_nt: TGCGCCAGCAGCCAAGATCAAGTAGTTGGCGGACTAGCGGGAGTCGGGACCCAGTACTTC
d_call: .; v_call: TRBV5-1; clone_size: .; cdr3_length: 15; j_call: TRBJ2-1; cdr3_aa: CASRLLAASYNEQFF; cdr3_nt: TGCGCCAGCAGGCTACTAGCCGCCTCCTACAATGAGCAGTTCTTC
d_call: TRBD2; v_call: TRBV6-5; clone_size: .; cdr3_length: 15; j_call: TRBJ2-7; cdr3_aa: CASSYSGSGINEQYF; cdr3_nt: TGTGCCAGCAGTTACTCTGGTAGCGGGATCAACGAGCAGTACTTC
d_call: .; v_call: TRBV15; clone_size: .; cdr3_length: 16; j_call: TRBJ2-3; cdr3_aa: CATSRGRAEVTDTQYF; cdr3_nt: TGTGCCACCAGCAGAGGACGGGCCGAAGTCACAGATACGCAGTATTTT
d_call: .; v_call: TRBV3-1/TRBV3-2; clone_size: once; cdr3_length: 13; j_call: TRBJ1-2; cdr3_aa: CASSPMPNYGYTF; cdr3_nt: TGTGCCAGCAGCCCAATGCCTAACTATGGCTACACCTTC
d_call: .; v_call: TRBV24-1; clone_size: once; cdr3_length: 15; j_call: TRBJ2-7; cdr3_aa: CATSDLGTDSYEQYF; cdr3_nt: TGTGCCACCAGTGATCTAGGTACGGATTCCTACGAGCAGTACTTC
d_call: TRBD2; v_call: TRBV11-1; clone_size: .; cdr3_length: 14; j_call: TRBJ2-1; cdr3_aa: CASSLEAGAGEQFF; cdr3_nt: TGTGCCAGCAGCTTAGAGGCGGGAGCGGGTGAGCAGTTCTTC
d_call: .; v_call: TRBV7-8; clone_size: .; cdr3_length: 16; j_call: TRBJ1-3; cdr3_aa: CASSLTNGYSGNTIYF; cdr3_nt: TGTGCCAGCAGCTTAACGAACGGATACTCTGGAAACACCATATATTTT
d_call: TRBD1; v_call: TRBV19; clone_size: .; cdr3_length: 13; j_call: TRBJ1-3; cdr3_aa: CATTGQGQNTIYF; cdr3_nt: TGTGCCACCACCGGACAGGGTCAGAACACCATATATTTT
d_call: .; v_call: TRBV29-1; clone_size: .; cdr3_length: 13; j_call: TRBJ2-7; cdr3_aa: CSVTREASYEQYF; cdr3_nt: TGCAGCGTTACCAGGGAGGCCTCCTACGAGCAGTACTTC
d_call: TRBD2; v_call: TRBV7-2; clone_size: .; cdr3_length: 16; j_call: TRBJ2-1; cdr3_aa: CASTSMGLAADNEQFF; cdr3_nt: TGTGCCAGCACATCCATGGGTCTAGCGGCAGACAATGAGCAGTTCTTC
d_call: .; v_call: TRBV30; clone_size: .; cdr3_length: 13; j_call: TRBJ2-3; cdr3_aa: CACTQESTDTQYF; cdr3_nt: TGTGCCTGCACACAGGAGAGCACAGATACGCAGTATTTT
d_call: .; v_call: TRBV6-2/TRBV6-3; clone_size: .; cdr3_length: 15; j_call: TRBJ2-2; cdr3_aa: CASSYDKTNTGELFF; cdr3_nt: TGTGCCAGCAGTTACGACAAAACGAACACCGGGGAGCTGTTTTTT
d_call: .; v_call: TRBV28; clone_size: once; cdr3_length: 14; j_call: TRBJ1-5; cdr3_aa: CASSQGGRNQPQHF; cdr3_nt: TGTGCCAGCAGTCAAGGGGGGAGGAATCAGCCCCAGCATTTT
d_call: TRBD1; v_call: TRBV10-3; clone_size: .; cdr3_length: 16; j_call: TRBJ1-4; cdr3_aa: CAISDHLRQGGEKLFF; cdr3_nt: TGTGCCATCAGTGACCACTTGAGACAGGGTGGCGAAAAACTGTTTTTT
d_call: TRBD2; v_call: TRBV25-1; clone_size: .; cdr3_length: 13; j_call: TRBJ2-5; cdr3_aa: CASSQAGAETQYF; cdr3_nt: TGTGCCAGCAGCCAAGCGGGGGCCGAGACCCAGTACTTC
d_call: TRBD2; v_call: TRBV19; clone_size: .; cdr3_length: 15; j_call: TRBJ2-7; cdr3_aa: CASSKMTSGAYEQYF; cdr3_nt: TGTGCCAGTAGTAAGATGACTAGCGGGGCTTACGAGCAGTACTTC
d_call: .; v_call: TRBV3-1/TRBV3-2; clone_size: .; cdr3_length: 16; j_call: TRBJ2-7; cdr3_aa: CASSQVKGLGGYEQYF; cdr3_nt: TGTGCCAGCAGCCAAGTTAAAGGCCTAGGCGGCTACGAGCAGTACTTC
d_call: .; v_call: TRBV19; clone_size: .; cdr3_length: 16; j_call: TRBJ1-5; cdr3_aa: CASSPRGGVSNQPQHF; cdr3_nt: TGTGCCAGTAGTCCGCGAGGGGGGGTTAGCAATCAGCCCCAGCATTTT
d_call: TRBD2; v_call: TRBV20-1; clone_size: .; cdr3_length: 15; j_call: TRBJ2-1; cdr3_aa: CSASPAGGSYNEQFF; cdr3_nt: TGCAGTGCTAGTCCGGCGGGAGGTTCCTACAATGAGCAGTTCTTC
d_call: .; v_call: TRBV28; clone_size: .; cdr3_length: 15; j_call: TRBJ2-4; cdr3_aa: CASSLRGGTKNIQYF; cdr3_nt: TGTGCCAGCAGTTTAAGGGGTGGGACCAAAAACATTCAGTACTTC
d_call: TRBD2; v_call: TRBV19; clone_size: .; cdr3_length: 15; j_call: TRBJ2-7; cdr3_aa: CASSIAVSGVYEQYF; cdr3_nt: TGTGCCAGTAGTATAGCCGTTAGCGGGGTCTACGAGCAGTACTTC
d_call: .; v_call: TRBV19; clone_size: .; cdr3_length: 14; j_call: TRBJ1-6; cdr3_aa: CASSILDRGSPLHF; cdr3_nt: TGTGCCAGTAGTATATTGGACCGGGGTTCACCCCTCCACTTT